A single sample is the source of the 27 T cell receptor beta chains below, sequenced in a study of cytomegalovirus exposure and HLA in healthy donors. TCRdb's copy holds only in-frame clones and misses some; the assay was immunoSEQ multiplex PCR. This sample has 200,000 to 250,000 clones; 75% to 90% occur once, and the top ten carry roughly 5.7%. Sequencing was carried out using PBMCs. Receptors were obtained from a woman younger than 35 in good health and CMV-seronegative.

This clone was seen once. The chain carries TRBV2 and TRBJ1-5; 9 bases line up with TRBD1. This CDR3 comprises 15 residues. Germline V gives CDR1 SNHLY, CDR2 FYNNEI. J was trimmed by 6 bases and V by 5 bases; bases with no gene match: 8. The CDR3 nucleotides read TGTGCCAGCAGTAAAACAGGGGGCGCTTCTCAGCCCCAGCATTTT. Residues: CASSKTGGASQPQHF.

This chain joins TRBV29-1 and TRBJ1-2; D ambiguous. The germline V gene has CDR1 SQVTM and CDR2 ANQGSEA. V was cut by 6 bases and J by 2 bases, with 13 bases left in between. The length of the CDR3 is 13 residues. The CDR3 here is CSVPGPGNYGYTF. The CDR3 nucleotides are TGCAGCGTCCCCGGGCCGGGGAACTATGGCTACACCTTC.

The V gene is TRBV6-1, the J gene TRBJ2-7, with 10 bases identical to TRBD1. The germline CDR1 and CDR2 sequences are MNHNS and SASEGT. The J segment lost 12 bases and the V segment lost 7 bases, leaving 15 bases of the junction unmatched. CDR3 size: 14 residues. This chain's CDR3 is CASNTGTGALLGYF. The CDR3 bases are TGTGCCAGCAACACCGGGACAGGGGCCCTTCTGGGGTACTTC.

The chain recombines TRBV27 with TRBJ1-1; possibly TRBD1 for D (5 bases). This CDR3 contains 14 residues. The V end lost 2 bases, the J end lost 4 bases, and 11 bases lay between the germline ends. Germline CDR1 is MNHEY and CDR2 is SMNVEV (reference sequence). This chain's CDR3 is CASSLNQGGTEAFF. The CDR3, as DNA: TGTGCCAGCAGTTTAAACCAGGGCGGCACTGAAGCTTTCTTT.

The chain joins TRBV6-1 to TRBJ1-1; 8 nucleotides line up with TRBD1. The CDR3 contains 13 residues. V trimming: 3 bases; J trimming: 8 bases; junction bases outside the gene matches: 5. The germline V gene has CDR1 MNHNS and CDR2 SASEGT. In nucleotides, the CDR3 is TGTGCCAGCAGTGACTCGGGACAGGTGGAAGCTTTCTTT. Amino acid sequence: CASSDSGQVEAFF.

Here the CDR3 DNA reads TGTGCCTGGAGTGGTGCGGCGGATTCCTACGAGCAGTACTTC. It specifies CAWSGAADSYEQYF. The rearrangement links TRBV30 to TRBJ2-7; D gene ambiguous. The CDR3 runs 14 residues. V was trimmed by 1 base and J by 1 base, leaving 11 bases between them. The germline CDR1 and CDR2 sequences are GTSNPN and SVGIG (reference sequence).

This clone was picked up a small number of times. The chain is built from TRBV11-2 and TRBJ1-1; a weak D match, TRBD1 (5 bases). CDR1 SGHAT and CDR2 FQNNGV come from the germline V gene. The V end lost 4 bases, the J end lost 6 bases, and 9 bases lay between the germline ends. The CDR3 covers 12 residues. The CDR3 here is CASSSTGAEAFF. In nucleotides, the CDR3 is TGTGCCAGCAGCTCGACGGGGGCTGAAGCTTTCTTT.

V usage is TRBV4-1 and J usage is TRBJ2-1, with TRBD1 identical over 9 bases. In germline, CDR1 is MGHRA, CDR2 YSYEKL. The CDR3 contains 15 residues. The V gene end was trimmed by 0 bases and the J gene end by 10 bases; junction bases not matched to a gene: 7. The chain's CDR3 is CASSQDSTGGMEQFF. Written as DNA, the CDR3 is TGCGCCAGCAGCCAAGATTCAACAGGGGGCATGGAGCAGTTCTTC.

The chain couples TRBV5-1 to TRBJ1-3; D call uncertain. The CDR3 extends over 15 amino acids. V gave up 4 bases and J gave up 1 base, with 12 bases separating them. CDR1 is SGHRS and CDR2 is YFSETQ in the germline V gene. The chain's CDR3 is CASSPLGGSGNTIYF. The CDR3 bases are TGCGCCAGCAGCCCCTTGGGTGGGTCTGGAAACACCATATATTTT.

The chain recombines TRBV11-2 with TRBJ2-7; TRBD1 aligns across 8 bases. CDR1 is SGHAT and CDR2 is FQNNGV in the germline V gene. This CDR3 comprises 11 residues. V shed 5 bases, J shed 9 bases, and the junction held 3 bases outside the gene matches. The CDR3 here is CASSQGTGQYF. As DNA, the CDR3 is TGTGCCAGCAGCCAGGGGACAGGGCAGTACTTC.

The chain uses TRBV10-1 and TRBJ1-1; 10 nucleotides agree with TRBD1. This CDR3 has 14 residues. V lost 3 bases, J lost 3 bases, and 1 base stayed unmatched. Germline V gene sequence: CDR1 WNHNN, CDR2 SYGVQD (reference sequence). CDR3 amino acids: CASSEGTGDTEAFF. CDR3 in DNA: TGCGCCAGCAGTGAAGGGACAGGGGACACTGAAGCTTTCTTT.

J is TRBJ1-1 and V is TRBV28; a weak D match, TRBD1 (5 bases). CDR1 and CDR2 from the germline V gene are MDHEN and SYDVKM. Trimming cost V 6 bases and J 1 base, with 12 bases left between them. This CDR3 is built from 14 residues. The CDR3 loop reads CASRLGTANTEAFF. In DNA form, the CDR3 reads TGTGCCAGCAGACTGGGGACGGCGAACACTGAAGCTTTCTTT.

This rearrangement joins TRBV4-1 to TRBJ2-1, with 7 nucleotides matching TRBD2. This CDR3 is 14 amino acids long. Trimming cost V 2 bases and J 7 bases; bases outside gene matches: 5. CDR1 and CDR2 (germline): MGHRA, YSYEKL. CDR3 nucleotides: TGCGCCAGCAGCCAACCTCTTAGCGGGAATGAGCAGTTCTTC. Translated, it gives CASSQPLSGNEQFF.

The rearrangement uses TRBV29-1 and TRBJ1-2; tentative D call: TRBD1 (6 bases). The CDR3 has 12 amino acids. CDR1 and CDR2 (germline): SQVTM, ANQGSEA. V was trimmed by 6 bases and J by 3 bases, leaving 11 bases between them. CDR3 region: CSVRGEDYGYTF. The CDR3 region has the DNA TGCAGCGTAAGGGGGGAAGACTATGGCTACACCTTC.

The V and J genes are TRBV5-1 and TRBJ1-2; D may be TRBD1 (5 bases). Germline assignment: CDR1 SGHRS and CDR2 YFSETQ. Trimming pared 4 bases from V and 3 bases from J, leaving 13 bases between. CDR3 length: 14 amino acids. CDR3 DNA sequence: TGCGCCAGCAGCCCAACCGGGACGGACTATGGCTACACCTTC. It specifies CASSPTGTDYGYTF. Supplemented by reference TRBV5-1 and TRBJ1-2, the full variable domain reads KAGVTQTPRYLIKTRGQQVTLSCSPISGHRSVSWYQQTPGQGLQFLFEYFSETQRNKGNFPGRFSGRQFSNSRSEMNVSTLELGDSALYLCASSPTGTDYGYTFGSGTRLTVV.

The chain is built from TRBV27 and TRBJ1-3, with a weak D call TRBD1 (6 bases). Germline V gene sequence: CDR1 MNHEY, CDR2 SMNVEV (reference sequence). This CDR3 contains 15 residues. V was clipped by 5 bases and J by 0 bases, with 11 bases between them. The CDR3 DNA reads as TGTGCCAGCAGTCCCCACAGGGACTCTGGAAACACCATATATTTT. It encodes CASSPHRDSGNTIYF.

The chain has TRBV14 and TRBJ2-5; no clear D gene. The V end lost 5 bases, the J end lost 5 bases, and 6 bases lay between the germline ends. The CDR3 is 11 residues long. Germline assignment: CDR1 SGHDN and CDR2 FVKESK. The CDR3: CASSFAETQYF. CDR3 sequence (DNA): TGTGCCAGCAGCTTCGCGGAGACCCAGTACTTC. Filled out from reference TRBV14 and TRBJ2-5, the complete variable domain reads EAGVTQFPSHSVIEKGQTVTLRCDPISGHDNLYWYRRVMGKEIKFLLHFVKESKQDESGMPNNRFLAERTGGTYSTLKVQPAELEDSGVYFCASSFAETQYFGPGTRLLVL.

The V gene is TRBV6-5, the J gene TRBJ2-3; unclear D gene. This CDR3 is 13 amino acids long. Germline V gives CDR1 MNHEY, CDR2 SVGAGI. The V gene lost 5 bases and the J gene lost 2 bases, with 8 bases spanning the gap. CDR3 amino acids: CASSARSTDTQYF. The CDR3 coding sequence is TGTGCCAGCAGTGCAAGGTCCACAGATACGCAGTATTTT.

This chain links TRBV6-5 with TRBJ1-2; maybe TRBD1 (5 bases). Germline CDR1 and CDR2: MNHEY and SVGAGI. CDR3 length equals 12 residues. The germline V and J ends were trimmed by 6 bases and 8 bases, with 13 bases remaining between them. CDR3 sequence (DNA): TGTGCCAGCAGACCCGAGGGGCGAGGCTACACCTTC. Its protein is CASRPEGRGYTF.

This chain joins TRBV11-2 and TRBJ2-6; D is perhaps TRBD2 (6 bases). V lost 1 base to trimming and J lost 4 bases, with 8 bases between them. Per germline, CDR1 SGHAT and CDR2 FQNNGV. The length of the CDR3 is 15 residues. CDR3 coding DNA: TGTGCCAGCAGCTTAGGGGAGGCCGGGGCCAACGTCCTGACTTTC. Translated: CASSLGEAGANVLTF.

The gene calls are TRBV9 and TRBJ1-2; TRBD1 agrees at 7 bases. Trimming took 4 bases from V and 0 from J; bases not matched to a gene: 9. The CDR3 totals 16 residues. Germline loops: CDR1 SGDLS, CDR2 YYNGEE. CDR3 region: CASSPTTGVTNYGYTF. CDR3 nucleotide sequence: TGTGCCAGCAGCCCAACTACAGGGGTTACTAACTATGGCTACACCTTC. Together with reference TRBV9 and TRBJ1-2, the CDR3 gives the full variable domain: DSGVTQTPKHLITATGQRVTLRCSPRSGDLSVYWYQQSLDQGLQFLIQYYNGEERAKGNILERFSAQQFPDLHSELNLSSLELGDSALYFCASSPTTGVTNYGYTFGSGTRLTVV.

The chain has TRBV9 and TRBJ2-3, with 7 bases aligning to TRBD1. Trimming removed 3 bases from V and 6 bases from J; junction bases left unmatched: 10. CDR1 and CDR2 from the germline V gene are SGDLS and YYNGEE. The CDR3 runs to 15 residues. Here the CDR3 reads CASSDDRVSVDTQYF. The CDR3 nucleotides read TGTGCCAGCAGCGACGACAGGGTTTCTGTGGATACGCAGTATTTT. The full variable domain, with the rest looked up from reference TRBV9 and TRBJ2-3, is DSGVTQTPKHLITATGQRVTLRCSPRSGDLSVYWYQQSLDQGLQFLIQYYNGEERAKGNILERFSAQQFPDLHSELNLSSLELGDSALYFCASSDDRVSVDTQYFGPGTRLTVL.

This clone has only one observation. The chain recombines TRBV7-6 with TRBJ2-7, with TRBD2 matching over 8 bases. Unmatched junction bases numbered 5, after V lost 0 bases and J lost 7 bases. The germline gives CDR1 SGHVS, CDR2 FNYEAQ. This CDR3 has 14 amino acids. For the CDR3, the DNA is TGTGCCAGCAGCTTAGCGAGCGGGGGATTTGAGCAGTACTTC. It encodes CASSLASGGFEQYF.

This chain links TRBV6-1 with TRBJ2-1; a possible D gene is TRBD1 (5 bases). Trimming took 1 base from V and 5 from J, leaving 15 bases between them. The CDR3 is 16 residues long. Germline-derived CDR1 and CDR2 are MNHNS and SASEGT. The CDR3 here is CASSEDPQGWNNEQFF. The CDR3 nucleotides are TGTGCCAGCAGTGAAGATCCGCAGGGCTGGAACAATGAGCAGTTCTTC.

V is TRBV30 and J is TRBJ2-1, with D unresolved. The CDR3 runs 15 residues. Trimming removed 2 bases from V and 0 bases from J, with 11 bases in between. Germline lookup yields CDR1 GTSNPN and CDR2 SVGIG (reference sequence). The CDR3, as DNA: TGTGCCTGGAGTTACCAGGCGGCCTCCTACAATGAGCAGTTCTTC. Translating gives CAWSYQAASYNEQFF.

The chain employs TRBV2 and TRBJ2-7, with D possibly TRBD2 on 6 matching bases. Germline CDR1 SNHLY, CDR2 FYNNEI. With 3 bases removed from V and 1 base from J, the gap between germline ends came to 10 bases. This CDR3 comprises 14 residues. CDR3 coding DNA: TGTGCCAGCAGTGATTTCGGGGGATCCTACGAGCAGTACTTC. Translation gives CASSDFGGSYEQYF.

A note on this clone: Here the CDR3 omits its conserved ending phenylalanine or tryptophan, so a read error is the likely source. No DNA is shown, since the ends of the CDR3 on it are uncertain; the CDR3 is the one TCRdb lists. The genes are TRBV18 and TRBJ2-7; TRBD1, the table's D call, was not compared with the DNA. The CDR3 is 12 residues long, counting both termini. Germline-derived CDR1 and CDR2 are KGHSH and LQKENI. The CDR3 spells CASSPRQGAYNL.